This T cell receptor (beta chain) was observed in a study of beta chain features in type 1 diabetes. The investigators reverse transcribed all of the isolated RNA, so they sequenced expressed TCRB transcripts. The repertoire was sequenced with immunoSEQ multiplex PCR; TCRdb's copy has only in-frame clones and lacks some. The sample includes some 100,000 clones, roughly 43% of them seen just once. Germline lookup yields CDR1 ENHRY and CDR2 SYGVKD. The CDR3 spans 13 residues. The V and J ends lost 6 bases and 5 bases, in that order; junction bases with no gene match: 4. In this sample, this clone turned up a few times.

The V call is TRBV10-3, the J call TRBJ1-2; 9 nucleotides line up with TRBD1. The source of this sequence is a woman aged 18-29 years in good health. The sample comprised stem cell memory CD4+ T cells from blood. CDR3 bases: TGTGCCATCAGCGGGACAGGGAGTTATGGCTACACCTTC. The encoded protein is CAISGTGSYGYTF.